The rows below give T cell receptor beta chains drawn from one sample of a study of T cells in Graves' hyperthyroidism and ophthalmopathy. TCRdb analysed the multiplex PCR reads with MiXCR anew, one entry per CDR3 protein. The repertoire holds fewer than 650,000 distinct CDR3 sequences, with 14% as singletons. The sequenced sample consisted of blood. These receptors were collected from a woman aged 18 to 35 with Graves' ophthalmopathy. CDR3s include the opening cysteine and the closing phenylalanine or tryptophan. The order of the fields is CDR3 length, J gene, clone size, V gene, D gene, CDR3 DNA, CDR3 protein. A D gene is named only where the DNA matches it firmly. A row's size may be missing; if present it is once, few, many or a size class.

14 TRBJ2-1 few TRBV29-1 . TGCAGCGTTGCGGAGGGGGAGGGGGACAATGAGCAGTTCTTC CSVAEGEGDNEQFF
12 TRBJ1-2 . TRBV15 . TGTGCCACCAGCAGAGATCAGCTGGGCTACACCTTC CATSRDQLGYTF
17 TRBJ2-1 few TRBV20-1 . TGCAGTGCTAGAGATCATTTCGCGGAGAGCTCCTACAATGAGCAGTTCTTC CSARDHFAESSYNEQFF
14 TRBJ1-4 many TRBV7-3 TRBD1 TGTGCCAGCAGCTCCCGACAGGGGTCCGAAAAACTGTTTTTT CASSSRQGSEKLFF
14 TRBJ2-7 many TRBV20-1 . TGCAGTGCTAGAGAGCGGAAAATTTCCTACGAGCAGTACTTC CSARERKISYEQYF
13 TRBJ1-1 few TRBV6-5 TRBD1 TGTGCCAGCAGTTACTACGGGGACAGGGAAGCTTTCTTT CASSYYGDREAFF
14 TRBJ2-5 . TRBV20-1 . TGCAGTGCTATGACGACCTCCACACAAGAGACCCAGTACTTC CSAMTTSTQETQYF
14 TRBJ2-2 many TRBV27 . TGTGCCAGCAGTTTGTCGTTGGTGGGCGGGGAGCTGTTTTTT CASSLSLVGGELFF
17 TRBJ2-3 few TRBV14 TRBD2 TGTGCCAGCAGCCATCGACTAGCGGGAGGAGTCACAGATACGCAGTATTTT CASSHRLAGGVTDTQYF
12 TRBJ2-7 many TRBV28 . TGTGCCAGCAGTTTTGGCAGATACGAGCAGTACTTC CASSFGRYEQYF
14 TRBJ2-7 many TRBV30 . TGTGCCTGGAGTGTCCTGAGGACGGAGGGCGAGCAGTACTTC CAWSVLRTEGEQYF
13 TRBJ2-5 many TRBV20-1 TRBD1 TGCAGTGCCCGACAGGGTGCAGAAGAGACCCAGTACTTC CSARQGAEETQYF
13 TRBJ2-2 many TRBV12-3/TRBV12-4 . TGTGCCAGCAGTTTGGCCAGCACCGGGGAGCTGTTTTTT CASSLASTGELFF
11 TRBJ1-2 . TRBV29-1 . TGCAGCGTTGGACTAGTATATGGCTACACCTTC CSVGLVYGYTF
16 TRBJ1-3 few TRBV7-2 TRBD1 TGTGCCAGCAGCTTAGGAGACAGGGGCTCTGGAAACACCATATATTTT CASSLGDRGSGNTIYF
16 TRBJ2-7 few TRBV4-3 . TGCGCCAGCAGCCAAGATCTGCTAGGGGAGTCCTATGAGCAGTACTTC CASSQDLLGESYEQYF
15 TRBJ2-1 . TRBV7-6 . TGTGCCAGCAGCCCACCCCCGGACAGAGGGCATGAGCAGTTCTTC CASSPPPDRGHEQFF
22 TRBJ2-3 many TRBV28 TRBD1 TGTGCCAGCAGTCCCCTCCTTTTTACAGGGGGGTCCGTACCATCTATCACAGATACGCAGTATTTT CASSPLLFTGGSVPSITDTQYF
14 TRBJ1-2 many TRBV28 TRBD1 TGTGCCAGCAGCCCTCAGGGACAGGGCTATGGCTACACCTTC CASSPQGQGYGYTF
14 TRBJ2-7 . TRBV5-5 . TGTGCCAGCAGCTTGGCCTGGAAGGCCTACGAGCAGTACTTC CASSLAWKAYEQYF
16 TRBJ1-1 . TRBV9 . TGTGCCAGCAGCGTATATAGGGGAGGCGGGGACACTGAAGCTTTCTTT CASSVYRGGGDTEAFF
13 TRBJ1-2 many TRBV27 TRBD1 TGTGCCAGCAGTTCGACTAGGACAGGAGGCTACACCTTC CASSSTRTGGYTF
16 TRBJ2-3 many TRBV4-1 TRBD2 TGCGCCAGCAGCCAAACCGGGACTAGCGGCCCAGATACGCAGTATTTT CASSQTGTSGPDTQYF
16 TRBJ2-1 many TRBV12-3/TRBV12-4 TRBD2 TGTGCCAGCAGTTTAGGGACTAGCGGGAGTGGGGATGAGCAGTTCTTC CASSLGTSGSGDEQFF
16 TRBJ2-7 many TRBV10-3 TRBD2 TGTGCCATCGGCGGACTAGCGGGGAGGGTGGGCTACGAGCAGTACTTC CAIGGLAGRVGYEQYF
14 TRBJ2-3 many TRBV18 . TGTGCCAGCTCGGCGAAGACAGACCGAGATACGCAGTATTTT CASSAKTDRDTQYF
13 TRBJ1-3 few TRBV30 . TGTGCCTGGATCAGGACACCTGGAAACACCATATATTTT CAWIRTPGNTIYF
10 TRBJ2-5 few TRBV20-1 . TGCAGTGCCTCAACAGCGACCCAGTACTTC CSASTATQYF
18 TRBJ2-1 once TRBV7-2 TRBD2 TGTGCCAGCAGCTTAGAGGGACTAGCGGTGAGCTCCTACAATGAGCAGTTCTTC CASSLEGLAVSSYNEQFF
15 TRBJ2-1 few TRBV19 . TGTGCCAGTAGTATAGCGCCTGGACGCCCCAATGAGCAGTTCTTC CASSIAPGRPNEQFF
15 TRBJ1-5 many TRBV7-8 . TGTGCCAGCAGCTTAGCGGGGCTCAACAATCAGCCCCAGCATTTT CASSLAGLNNQPQHF
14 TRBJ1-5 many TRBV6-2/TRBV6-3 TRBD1 TGTGCCAGCAGTTCTCAGACAGGGGGTCAGCCCCAGCATTTT CASSSQTGGQPQHF
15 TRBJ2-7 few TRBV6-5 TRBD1 TGTGCCAGCAGTTACGGGGACAGGATGGACTACGAGCAGTACTTC CASSYGDRMDYEQYF
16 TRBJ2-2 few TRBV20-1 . TGCAGTGCTAGAGATTGGAACAGTACGAACACCGGGGAGCTGTTTTTT CSARDWNSTNTGELFF
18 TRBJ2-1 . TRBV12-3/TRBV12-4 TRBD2 TGTGCCAGCAGTCTAGCGGGAGGGCCTCTCAGCTCCTACAATGAGCAGTTCTTC CASSLAGGPLSSYNEQFF
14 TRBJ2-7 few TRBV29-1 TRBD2 TGCAGCGCTTGGGTGGGGACTAGCTCCTACGAGCAGTACTTC CSAWVGTSSYEQYF
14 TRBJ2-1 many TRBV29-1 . TGCAGCGTAGTAGGTAGGAGCTCCTACAATGAGCAGTTCTTC CSVVGRSSYNEQFF
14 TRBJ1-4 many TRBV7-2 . TGTGCCAGCAGCCGGGGGGAGGAACGAGAAAAACTGTTTTTT CASSRGEEREKLFF
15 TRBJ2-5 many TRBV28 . TGTGCCAGCAGTTTTAGGCAGGGTGGGCAAGAGACCCAGTACTTC CASSFRQGGQETQYF
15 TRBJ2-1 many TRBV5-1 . TGCGCCAGCAGCTTGTCTGTCGGGGGTGACAATGAGCAGTTCTTC CASSLSVGGDNEQFF
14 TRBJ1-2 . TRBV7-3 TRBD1 TGTGCCAGCAGCCCGAACACACAGGGGTCAGGCTACACCTTC CASSPNTQGSGYTF
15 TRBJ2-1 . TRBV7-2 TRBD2 TGTGCCAGCAGCCGGGGGGGTGGACGAACCGGGTCAGAGATCTTC CASSRGGGRTGSEIF
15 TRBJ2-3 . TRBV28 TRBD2 TGTGCCAGCAAGGAACTAGCGGGAGTCGCAGATACGCAGTATTTT CASKELAGVADTQYF
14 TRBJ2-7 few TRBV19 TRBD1 TGTGCCAGTAGGGCCGGGACAGGGGCCTTCGAGCAGTACTTC CASRAGTGAFEQYF
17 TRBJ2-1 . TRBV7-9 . TGTGCCAGCAGCTTTCCTCCGTACCAGTCTCTATACAATGAGCAGTTCTTC CASSFPPYQSLYNEQFF
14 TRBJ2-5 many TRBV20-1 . TGCAGTGCTAGTGGTACAGGCCTCCAAGAGACCCAGTACTTC CSASGTGLQETQYF
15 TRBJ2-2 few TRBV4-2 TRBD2 TGTGCCAGCAGCTCAACTAGCGGGAGGACCGGGGAGCTGTTTTTT CASSSTSGRTGELFF
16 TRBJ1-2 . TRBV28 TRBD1 TGTGCCAGCAGTCCCACCCGGGACAGCTGGTCGTGGGGCTACACCTTC CASSPTRDSWSWGYTF
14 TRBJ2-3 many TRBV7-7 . TGTGCTAGCAGCCTTCAGCCCAACACAGATACGCAGTATTTT CASSLQPNTDTQYF
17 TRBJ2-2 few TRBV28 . TGTGCCAGCAGTACTGATGAATTCCTAGGGAACACCGGGGAGCTGTTTTTT CASSTDEFLGNTGELFF
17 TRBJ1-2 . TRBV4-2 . TGTGCCAGCAGTTACCGGGGTGATGGCCCCCAAGCTAGCGGCTACACCTTC CASSYRGDGPQASGYTF
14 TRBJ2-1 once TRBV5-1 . TGCGCCAGCAGCCACACCCGAGGGCCCTACGAGCAGTTCTTC CASSHTRGPYEQFF
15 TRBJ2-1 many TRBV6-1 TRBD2 TGTGCCAGCAGGTTTAGCGGGAGCAGTTCGTATGAGCAGTTCTTC CASRFSGSSSYEQFF